What follows are 31 T cell receptor beta chains derived from one specimen sequenced in a study of blood T cell repertoires in COVID-19. Clones were sequenced by immunoSEQ multiplex PCR, and TCRdb holds only the in-frame ones, with some missing. There are roughly 150,000 clones in the sample; under 90% occur only once, and nearly 8% lies in the top ten. Sequencing was performed on PBMCs or T cells enriched from blood (not recorded which). These receptors were collected from a woman in her fifties or sixties who had recovered from COVID-19.

This clone was counted a few times. The chain links TRBV10-3 to TRBJ1-2, with 9 bases fitting TRBD1. There are 15 residues in the CDR3. Germline CDR1 reads ENHRY; CDR2 reads SYGVKD. V was clipped by 3 bases and J by 3 bases; unmatched bases: 5. The CDR3 here is CAISDGTGKDYGYTF. The CDR3 nucleotides are TGTGCCATCAGTGACGGGACAGGGAAGGACTATGGCTACACCTTC.

The chain carries TRBV9 and TRBJ2-1; D remains unclear. V lost 0 bases, J lost 8 bases, and 12 bases lay in between. In germline, CDR1 is SGDLS, CDR2 YYNGEE. CDR3 length equals 14 residues. In nucleotides, the CDR3 is TGTGCCAGCAGCGTAGTTTTAGCTGCGGATGAGCAGTTCTTC. This sequence encodes CASSVVLAADEQFF.

The gene calls are TRBV5-5 and TRBJ1-3; D is ambiguous. The CDR3 loop spans 13 amino acids. Looked up from germline, CDR1 is SGHKS and CDR2 is YYEKEE (reference sequence). Trimming stripped 1 base from V and 10 bases from J, with 12 bases between. The CDR3 here is CASSLSETSTIYF. CDR3 in DNA: TGTGCCAGCAGCTTGAGCGAGACGAGTACCATATATTTT.

The chain joins TRBV10-3 to TRBJ2-3; 8 bases agree with TRBD2. V trimming: 7 bases; J trimming: 4 bases; junction bases outside the gene matches: 28. The CDR3 is 21 amino acids. Germline assignment: CDR1 ENHRY and CDR2 SYGVKD. CDR3 loop: CAITEESSGGAKIVVADTQYF. The DNA for the CDR3 is TGTGCCATCACTGAAGAATCGAGCGGGGGCGCTAAGATTGTTGTGGCAGATACGCAGTATTTT.

The chain has TRBV18 and TRBJ1-2; TRBD1 matches at 8 bases. The trim removed 2 bases at V and 5 bases at J, leaving 4 bases unmatched. Germline CDR1 and CDR2: KGHSH and LQKENI. This CDR3 has 14 residues. CDR3 region: CASSPARTGYGYTF. The CDR3 nucleotides are TGTGCCAGCTCACCAGCTAGGACAGGGTATGGCTACACCTTC.

The rearrangement joins TRBV5-4 to TRBJ1-2; D not certain. Trimming removed 0 bases at V and 4 bases at J, with 10 bases between. CDR3 length: 14 residues. Germline V gene lookup returns CDR1 SGHNT and CDR2 YYREEE (reference sequence). In DNA, the CDR3 is TGTGCCAGCAGCTTGGCAGGTACGCCCTATGGCTACACCTTC. As protein: CASSLAGTPYGYTF.

The rearrangement uses TRBV2 and TRBJ2-7; D perhaps matches TRBD2 (7 bases). V lost 0 bases and J lost 4, with 16 bases in between. The CDR3 is made up of 16 amino acids. Germline V lookup: CDR1 SNHLY, CDR2 FYNNEI. Here the CDR3 reads CASSEALGGGPYEQYF. Written as DNA, the CDR3 is TGTGCCAGCAGTGAAGCGCTTGGGGGGGGCCCGTACGAGCAGTACTTC.

The chain recombines TRBV11-3 with TRBJ2-1, with 7 bases fitting TRBD2. Trimming at V came to 5 bases and at J to 2 bases, leaving 9 bases not matched to a gene. This CDR3 has 16 amino acids. Germline CDR1 is SGHNT and CDR2 is YENEEA. The CDR3 sequence is CASSPRPGLPYNEQFF. In DNA form, the CDR3 reads TGTGCCAGCAGCCCGAGACCGGGACTACCCTACAATGAGCAGTTCTTC.

The chain has TRBV7-3 and TRBJ2-1, with D maybe TRBD2 (6 bases). V was shortened by 6 bases and J by 4 bases, with 19 bases between the two germline ends. Germline lookup yields CDR1 SGHTA and CDR2 FQGTGA. The CDR3 is 16 amino acids. The CDR3 nucleotides read TGTGCCAGCAGTTCCGCGGGACGGAAACCTTACAATGAGCAGTTCTTC. Amino acids: CASSSAGRKPYNEQFF.

The rearrangement joins TRBV10-3 to TRBJ1-2; 9 bases fit TRBD1. The ends lost 2 bases at V and 1 base at J; junction bases unmatched: 2. Germline V lookup: CDR1 ENHRY, CDR2 SYGVKD. This CDR3 comprises 15 residues. This CDR3 reads CAISETGGDNYGYTF. The CDR3 coding sequence is TGTGCCATCAGTGAGACAGGGGGCGATAACTATGGCTACACCTTC.

V is TRBV2 and J is TRBJ2-7, with D perhaps matching TRBD1 (5 bases). The germline V gene encodes CDR1 SNHLY and CDR2 FYNNEI. Trimming took 5 bases from V and 0 from J, leaving 11 bases between them. This CDR3 contains 14 residues. CDR3 DNA sequence: TGTGCCAGCAGTACTCAGGGTAGCTCCTACGAGCAGTACTTC. Protein: CASSTQGSSYEQYF.

The V call is TRBV11-3, the J call TRBJ2-3; TRBD2 aligns across 11 bases. CDR3 length: 16 amino acids. CDR1 and CDR2 (germline): SGHNT, YENEEA. The trim removed 5 bases at V and 8 bases at J, leaving 12 bases unmatched. CDR3 in amino acids: CASSQLAGASTGTQYF. In DNA, the CDR3 is TGTGCCAGCAGCCAACTAGCGGGGGCCTCCACGGGTACGCAGTATTTT. The full variable domain, its missing parts supplied by reference TRBV11-3 and TRBJ2-3, is EAGVVQSPRYKIIEKKQPVAFWCNPISGHNTLYWYLQNLGQGPELLIRYENEEAVDDSQLPKDRFSAERLKGVDSTLKIQPAELGDSAVYLCASSQLAGASTGTQYFGPGTRLTVL.

This chain links TRBV7-9 with TRBJ2-5, with TRBD2 as a possible D gene (5 bases). This CDR3 contains 14 residues. The germline gives CDR1 SEHNR, CDR2 FQNEAQ (reference sequence). V gave up 4 bases and J gave up 2 bases, with 11 bases separating them. The CDR3 loop is CASSYQRLQETQYF. The CDR3 DNA reads TGTGCCAGCAGCTACCAGCGGTTACAAGAGACCCAGTACTTC. Full variable domain (missing parts from reference TRBV7-9 and TRBJ2-5): DTGVSQNPRHKITKRGQNVTFRCDPISEHNRLYWYRQTLGQGPEFLTYFQNEAQLEKSRLLSDRFSAERPKGSFSTLEIQRTEQGDSAMYLCASSYQRLQETQYFGPGTRLLVL.

The chain couples TRBV3-1 (or the pseudogene TRBV3-2) to TRBJ1-6; the D is unclear. Trimming shortened V by 5 bases and J by 7 bases, and 18 bases separated the two germline ends. CDR1 LGHDT and CDR2 YNNKEL come from the germline V gene (reference sequence). CDR3 length: 16 amino acids. CDR3 DNA: TGTGCCAGCAGCACCCAGAACTTATTGACAAATTCACCCCTCCACTTT. Protein product: CASSTQNLLTNSPLHF.

The CDR3 loop reads CASSLGQGNMNTEAFF. For the CDR3, the DNA is TGCGCCAGCAGCTTGGGTCAGGGTAACATGAACACTGAAGCTTTCTTT. The chain carries TRBV5-1 and TRBJ1-1, with a weak D call TRBD1 (5 bases). Trimming removed 0 bases at V and 0 bases at J, with 12 bases between. Germline V lookup: CDR1 SGHRS, CDR2 YFSETQ. The CDR3 contains 16 residues.

This clone was observed once. This rearrangement joins TRBV4-3 to TRBJ1-2; the D gene is possibly TRBD1 (6 bases). V was pared by 0 bases and J by 4 bases, with 12 bases between. The germline V gene encodes CDR1 LGHNA and CDR2 YSLEER. The CDR3 is 15 residues long. The CDR3 is CASSQDGTRGYGYTF. In DNA form, the CDR3 reads TGCGCCAGCAGCCAAGATGGCACCAGGGGCTATGGCTACACCTTC.

This rearrangement joins TRBV6-5 to TRBJ2-1; 7 bases agree with TRBD1. The J segment lost 4 bases and the V segment lost 2 bases, leaving 5 bases of the junction unmatched. The CDR3 has 15 amino acids. Germline lookup yields CDR1 MNHEY and CDR2 SVGAGI. CDR3 amino acids: CASSYGQGVYNEQFF. The CDR3 DNA is TGTGCCAGCAGTTACGGGCAGGGGGTGTACAATGAGCAGTTCTTC.

The CDR3 DNA sequence: TGCAGCGTTAGGGGAGGGGCATACAATGAGCAGTTCTTC. Translation: CSVRGGAYNEQFF. V usage is TRBV29-1 and J usage is TRBJ2-1; 7 bases agree with TRBD2. CDR1 is SQVTM and CDR2 is ANQGSEA in the germline V gene. CDR3 length equals 13 residues. The V and J ends lost 5 bases and 4 bases, in that order; junction bases with no gene match: 5.

The table lists this clone with a count of one. The chain combines TRBV9 with TRBJ2-5; D is unclear. From germline, CDR1 is SGDLS and CDR2 YYNGEE. The CDR3 runs to 14 residues. Between the trimmed V and J ends, which lost 0 bases and 4 bases, there was a span of 10 bases. CDR3 in DNA: TGTGCCAGCAGCGTAGATCGTACGGGAGAGACCCAGTACTTC. Translation gives CASSVDRTGETQYF.

This chain joins TRBV27 and TRBJ2-3; 7 nucleotides align to TRBD1. The CDR3 has 14 amino acids. After removal of 4 bases from V and 7 bases from J, the junction contained 8 bases not matched to a gene. Germline V lookup: CDR1 MNHEY, CDR2 SMNVEV (reference sequence). DNA for the CDR3: TGTGCCAGCAGTTCCTACAGGGGCCAGAATACGCAGTATTTT. As protein: CASSSYRGQNTQYF.

This clone appeared once. J is TRBJ1-6 and V is TRBV7-9; 8 bases line up with TRBD1. This CDR3 has 14 residues. Germline values: CDR1 SEHNR, CDR2 FQNEAQ (reference sequence). Losses at the gene ends were 3 bases for V and 11 bases for J; bases not matched to a gene: 6. The DNA of the CDR3 is TGTGCCAGCAGCTTGCAGGGGGCCAACACACCCCTCCACTTT. Residues: CASSLQGANTPLHF.

The chain links TRBV3-1 (or the pseudogene TRBV3-2) to TRBJ2-1, with D tentatively TRBD2 (5 bases). V was trimmed by 4 bases and J by 1 base, leaving 14 bases between them. Germline V lookup: CDR1 LGHDT, CDR2 YNNKEL (reference sequence). The CDR3 is 16 amino acids. The DNA of the CDR3 is TGTGCCAGCAGCCTGGCGGACTGGTATTCCTACAATGAGCAGTTCTTC. Translating it yields CASSLADWYSYNEQFF.

The genes are TRBV7-9 and TRBJ1-4; D uncertain. The CDR3 consists of 13 residues. V lost 1 base and J lost 7, with 7 bases in between. The germline CDR1 and CDR2 sequences are SEHNR and FQNEAQ (reference sequence). CDR3 sequence: CASSLVNGEKLFF. In DNA, the CDR3 is TGTGCCAGCAGCTTAGTTAACGGTGAAAAACTGTTTTTT.

CDR3 DNA sequence: TGTGCCAGCAGTAGGGGCCCAGCCGGGGGCTACACCTTC. Encoded protein: CASSRGPAGGYTF. The rearrangement uses TRBV12-3 or TRBV12-4 and TRBJ1-2; D perhaps matches TRBD1 (5 bases). V was clipped by 5 bases and J by 8 bases, with 15 bases between them. The CDR3 sequence is 13 residues long.

The CDR3 region has the DNA TGTGCCAGCAGCTTAGCGGGCATTGACCCCGGGGAGCTGTTTTTT. Amino acid sequence: CASSLAGIDPGELFF. V usage is TRBV7-6 and J usage is TRBJ2-2; D is ambiguous. CDR3 size: 15 residues. Looked up from germline, CDR1 is SGHVS and CDR2 is FNYEAQ. Deletions cut 0 bases from V and 6 bases from J, with 11 bases between.

The genes are TRBV5-1 and TRBJ1-1; 10 nucleotides match TRBD1. Per the germline V gene, CDR1 is SGHRS and CDR2 is YFSETQ. The CDR3 is 16 amino acids. With 7 bases clipped from V and 4 bases from J, the junction kept 13 bases outside the gene matches. As DNA, the CDR3 is TGCGCCAGCCGTCCCGGGACAGGGGTACCGAGCACTGAAGCTTTCTTT. Translating gives CASRPGTGVPSTEAFF.

This chain connects TRBV28 to TRBJ2-7, with a possible D match to TRBD2 (5 bases). The germline V gene has CDR1 MDHEN and CDR2 SYDVKM. V shed 3 bases and J shed 4 bases, with 10 bases lying between them. This CDR3 comprises 13 residues. CDR3 bases: TGTGCCAGCAGTTTGGGAGACGGATACGAGCAGTACTTC. It is translated as CASSLGDGYEQYF. The full variable domain, completed using reference TRBV28 and TRBJ2-7, is DVKVTQSSRYLVKRTGEKVFLECVQDMDHENMFWYRQDPGLGLRLIYFSYDVKMKEKGDIPEGYSVSREKKERFSLILESASTNQTSMYLCASSLGDGYEQYFGPGTRLTVT.

This chain uses TRBV3-1 (or the pseudogene TRBV3-2) with TRBJ1-1, with a possible D match to TRBD1 (5 bases). The V gene lost 0 bases and the J gene lost 1 base, with 6 bases spanning the gap. The length of the CDR3 is 14 residues. Germline assignment: CDR1 LGHDT and CDR2 YNNKEL (reference sequence). Here the CDR3 DNA reads TGTGCCAGCAGCCAAGACGGGGGGAACACTGAAGCTTTCTTT. Its translation is CASSQDGGNTEAFF.

This clone appeared a few times. CDR3 coding DNA: TGCGCCAGCAGCCAAGGTCTAGCGGCCGCTAACGAGCAGTACTTC. It translates to CASSQGLAAANEQYF. This chain links TRBV4-3 with TRBJ2-7, with 7 bases that match TRBD2. The germline gives CDR1 LGHNA, CDR2 YSLEER. The CDR3 is made up of 15 amino acids. J gave up 5 bases and V 1 base, and 8 bases lay outside the gene matches.

The chain has TRBV7-2 and TRBJ1-6; D ambiguous. This CDR3 is built from 15 residues. CDR1 and CDR2 from the germline V gene are SGHTA and FQGNSA. Trimming left V 2 bases short and J 7 bases short, with 12 bases between. This CDR3 reads CASSLNGDPNSPLHF. DNA of the CDR3: TGTGCCAGCAGCTTAAATGGAGACCCCAATTCACCCCTCCACTTT. The full variable domain, rest sourced from reference TRBV7-2 and TRBJ1-6, is GAGVSQSPSNKVTEKGKDVELRCDPISGHTALYWYRQSLGQGLEFLIYFQGNSAPDKSGLPSDRFSAERTGGSVSTLTIQRTQQEDSAVYLCASSLNGDPNSPLHFGNGTRLTVT.

The chain has TRBV6-5 and TRBJ1-1, with D unclear. The germline CDR1 and CDR2 sequences are MNHEY and SVGAGI. CDR3 size: 14 residues. V gave up 2 bases and J gave up 4 bases, with 11 bases separating them. The CDR3 loop reads CASSYERRGTEAFF. As DNA, the CDR3 is TGTGCCAGCAGTTACGAGAGGAGAGGCACTGAAGCTTTCTTT.